These 27 T cell receptor beta chains originate from one sample sequenced in a study of T cell changes during pregnancy in multiple sclerosis. Produced via immunoSEQ multiplex PCR; TCRdb's table is partial and in-frame only. The sample yields about 110,000 clones, about nine tenths seen once. The sequenced sample was peripheral blood, obtained after pregnancy. The receptors here all came from a female donor with multiple sclerosis, enrolled in a pregnancy study.

The CDR3 loop is CASSLIFDTGELFF. The CDR3 coding sequence is TGCGCCAGCAGCTTAATATTCGACACCGGGGAGCTGTTTTTT. This chain joins TRBV5-1 and TRBJ2-2; D gene uncertain. The CDR3 is 14 amino acids. Trimming removed 2 bases at V and 3 bases at J, with 8 bases between. CDR1 is SGHRS, CDR2 YFSETQ, per germline. Supplemented by reference TRBV5-1 and TRBJ2-2, the full variable domain reads KAGVTQTPRYLIKTRGQQVTLSCSPISGHRSVSWYQQTPGQGLQFLFEYFSETQRNKGNFPGRFSGRQFSNSRSEMNVSTLELGDSALYLCASSLIFDTGELFFGEGSRLTVL.

V and J are TRBV5-6 and TRBJ1-5; D unresolved. The CDR3 runs 17 residues. Trimming left V 3 bases short and J 2 bases short, with 18 bases between. The germline V gene encodes CDR1 SGHDT and CDR2 YYEEEE. The CDR3 bases are TGTGCCAGCAGCTCTACCCTTTCCTACGGAGGCAATCAGCCCCAGCATTTT. Residues: CASSSTLSYGGNQPQHF.

J is TRBJ2-1 and V is TRBV19, with D possibly TRBD1 on 5 matching bases. Looked up from germline, CDR1 is LNHDA and CDR2 is SQIVND (reference sequence). V lost 10 bases and J lost 6, with 13 bases in between. This CDR3 is 12 amino acids long. The CDR3 protein is CATEGVGNEQFF. The CDR3 region has the DNA TGTGCCACGGAAGGGGTAGGCAATGAGCAGTTCTTC.

This rearrangement joins TRBV28 to TRBJ2-7; TRBD1 agrees at 10 bases. Germline V gene sequence: CDR1 MDHEN, CDR2 SYDVKM. Trimming cost V 7 bases and J 2 bases; bases outside gene matches: 5. This CDR3 contains 14 residues. CDR3 protein: CASNPGTGAYEQYF. DNA of the CDR3: TGTGCCAGCAACCCCGGGACAGGGGCCTACGAGCAGTACTTC.

This clone was seen just once. V and J are TRBV5-1 and TRBJ2-1; TRBD2 agrees at 12 bases. There are 14 residues in the CDR3. The V gene end was trimmed by 4 bases and the J gene end by 8 bases; junction bases not matched to a gene: 4. The germline gives CDR1 SGHRS, CDR2 YFSETQ. CDR3 in amino acids: CASSETSGRDEQFF. The DNA for the CDR3 is TGCGCCAGCAGCGAGACTAGCGGGAGAGATGAGCAGTTCTTC.

The V call is TRBV5-1, the J call TRBJ2-2; 10 positions match TRBD2. V shed 0 bases and J 0 bases; nucleotides not matched to a gene: 2. This CDR3 has 17 amino acids. Germline CDR1 is SGHRS and CDR2 is YFSETQ. CDR3 region: CASSLGTSGANTGELFF. The CDR3, as DNA: TGCGCCAGCAGCTTGGGGACTAGCGGCGCGAACACCGGGGAGCTGTTTTTT.

The CDR3: CASSDPGRGGETQYF. The CDR3 DNA follows: TGTGCCAGCAGCGATCCCGGAAGGGGAGGTGAGACCCAGTACTTC. The rearrangement uses TRBV5-4 and TRBJ2-5; D perhaps matches TRBD2 (6 bases). V shed 4 bases and J shed 5 bases, with 18 bases lying between them. CDR3 length: 15 residues. The germline V gene encodes CDR1 SGHNT and CDR2 YYREEE (reference sequence).

The chain links TRBV2 to TRBJ2-7, with TRBD2 identical over 11 bases. CDR3 length: 17 amino acids. The J segment lost 4 bases and the V segment lost 4 bases, leaving 12 bases of the junction unmatched. Per the germline V gene, CDR1 is SNHLY and CDR2 is FYNNEI. CDR3 region: CASSGNYQGTSGYEQYF. The CDR3 bases are TGTGCCAGCAGTGGTAATTATCAGGGGACTAGCGGATACGAGCAGTACTTC.

The gene calls are TRBV7-8 and TRBJ1-5; D gene uncertain. CDR1 is SGHVS, CDR2 FQNEAQ, per germline. The V end lost 3 bases, the J end lost 2 bases, and 11 bases lay between the germline ends. The CDR3 totals 15 residues. CDR3 protein: CASSFRFGGNQPQHF. In nucleotides, the CDR3 is TGTGCCAGCAGCTTTCGGTTCGGAGGCAATCAGCCCCAGCATTTT.

The count of this clone is one. This chain links TRBV28 with TRBJ2-7, with D possibly being TRBD1 (5 bases). Germline values: CDR1 MDHEN, CDR2 SYDVKM. Trimming removed 6 bases from V and 5 bases from J, with 17 bases in between. The CDR3 is 14 residues long. The CDR3 DNA follows: TGTGCCAGCAGCTCCCCCGGCAGGGCTGACGAGCAGTACTTC. Translation gives CASSSPGRADEQYF.

This chain joins TRBV10-3 and TRBJ1-2; TRBD1 might be the D (5 bases). The CDR3 totals 13 residues. Per germline, CDR1 ENHRY and CDR2 SYGVKD. Trimming removed 2 bases at V and 6 bases at J, with 10 bases between. CDR3 region: CAISELGGHGYTF. CDR3 bases: TGTGCCATCAGTGAGCTGGGGGGTCATGGCTACACCTTC.

J is TRBJ2-7 and V is TRBV7-2, with D possibly being TRBD1 (6 bases). Germline loops: CDR1 SGHTA, CDR2 FQGNSA. Trimming took 3 bases from V and 0 from J, leaving 12 bases between them. The length of the CDR3 is 15 residues. This CDR3 is CASSFGGAFSYEQYF. CDR3 DNA sequence: TGTGCCAGCAGCTTTGGGGGCGCATTCTCCTACGAGCAGTACTTC.

The genes are TRBV7-8 and TRBJ1-2; TRBD1 matches at 11 bases. CDR3 size: 16 residues. Germline lookup yields CDR1 SGHVS and CDR2 FQNEAQ. With V trimmed by 1 base and J by 3 bases, 4 bases remained unmatched. CDR3 bases: TGTGCCAGCAGCTTAGGGGGGGACAGGGGGTACTATGGCTACACCTTC. Translated, it gives CASSLGGDRGYYGYTF.

This chain links TRBV29-1 with TRBJ1-4; D might be TRBD1 (5 bases). Germline V CDR1 and CDR2: SQVTM, ANQGSEA. This CDR3 is built from 13 residues. Trimming left V 7 bases short and J 5 bases short, with 14 bases between. CDR3 in DNA: TGCAGCGCCGTTAGGAAGGGGAATGAAAAACTGTTTTTT. This gives the protein CSAVRKGNEKLFF.

The CDR3, as DNA: TGTGCCAGCAGTTATAAAGGGGGCTCCCCTACAGATACGCAGTATTTT. It yields the protein CASSYKGGSPTDTQYF. This chain joins TRBV9 and TRBJ2-3; 7 bases line up with TRBD1. This CDR3 has 16 residues. The germline CDR1 and CDR2 sequences are SGDLS and YYNGEE. V lost 5 bases and J lost 3; bases outside the gene matches: 12.

V usage is TRBV27 and J usage is TRBJ1-5, with D perhaps TRBD1 (6 bases). Per germline, CDR1 MNHEY and CDR2 SMNVEV (reference sequence). The ends were cut back, 6 bases at V and 1 base at J, with 10 bases in the middle. The CDR3 is made up of 14 amino acids. In DNA, the CDR3 is TGTGCCAGCAGCTTGCAGGGGAGCAATCAGCCCCAGCATTTT. Its translation: CASSLQGSNQPQHF.

The chain links TRBV6-1 to TRBJ2-3; D is possibly TRBD2 (5 bases). This CDR3 has 14 amino acids. V gave up 5 bases and J gave up 2 bases, with 11 bases separating them. In germline, CDR1 is MNHNS, CDR2 SASEGT. The CDR3 nucleotides read TGTGCCAGCAGTAACGAGGGAGTCACAGATACGCAGTATTTT. Its protein product is CASSNEGVTDTQYF.

CDR3 sequence reads: CASSSALLTGELFF. The DNA of the CDR3 is TGTGCCAGCAGCTCCGCATTGCTAACCGGGGAGCTGTTTTTT. The gene calls are TRBV9 and TRBJ2-2; D not certain. The CDR3 spans 14 residues. The ends were cut back, 4 bases at V and 5 bases at J, with 12 bases in the middle. CDR1 SGDLS and CDR2 YYNGEE come from the germline V gene.

The rearrangement links TRBV18 to TRBJ2-7; 9 bases are a match to TRBD1. Germline CDR1 and CDR2: KGHSH and LQKENI. The J segment lost 3 bases and the V segment lost 0 bases, leaving 3 bases of the junction unmatched. CDR3 size: 15 residues. The CDR3 sequence is CASSPPGTGNYEQYF. In nucleotides, the CDR3 is TGTGCCAGCTCACCACCCGGGACAGGGAACTACGAGCAGTACTTC.

V and J are TRBV5-1 and TRBJ2-5; TRBD1 aligns across 9 bases. The CDR3 has 14 residues. In germline, CDR1 is SGHRS, CDR2 YFSETQ. V shed 0 bases and J 5 bases; nucleotides not matched to a gene: 2. CDR3 DNA: TGCGCCAGCAGCTTGGGACAGGGGGGGGAGACCCAGTACTTC. It encodes CASSLGQGGETQYF. Filled out from reference TRBV5-1 and TRBJ2-5, the complete variable domain reads KAGVTQTPRYLIKTRGQQVTLSCSPISGHRSVSWYQQTPGQGLQFLFEYFSETQRNKGNFPGRFSGRQFSNSRSEMNVSTLELGDSALYLCASSLGQGGETQYFGPGTRLLVL.

The chain is built from TRBV10-3 and TRBJ1-1; 11 nucleotides match TRBD1. J was trimmed by 5 bases and V by 5 bases; bases with no gene match: 4. The germline CDR1 and CDR2 sequences are ENHRY and SYGVKD. There are 14 residues in the CDR3. The CDR3, as DNA: TGTGCCATCAGTCCGGACAGGGGGCTTACTGAAGCTTTCTTT. It codes for CAISPDRGLTEAFF.

The rearrangement links TRBV4-1 to TRBJ2-3, with 7 bases fitting TRBD1. The CDR3 length is 17 residues. Germline V lookup: CDR1 MGHRA, CDR2 YSYEKL. V gave up 0 bases and J gave up 0 bases; unmatched junction bases: 6. The chain's CDR3 is CASSQDRTGASTDTQYF. The CDR3 nucleotides read TGCGCCAGCAGCCAAGATCGGACAGGAGCAAGCACAGATACGCAGTATTTT.

V gene TRBV5-4 combines with J gene TRBJ1-3, with a possible D match to TRBD1 (6 bases). The ends were cut back, 3 bases at V and 3 bases at J, with 13 bases in the middle. CDR3 length equals 15 residues. Germline CDR1 SGHNT, CDR2 YYREEE (reference sequence). The CDR3 sequence is CASSSAGADGNTIYF. In nucleotides, the CDR3 is TGTGCCAGCAGCTCCGCGGGGGCCGATGGAAACACCATATATTTT.

This clone was seen only once. The chain links TRBV27 to TRBJ2-1; 10 nucleotides agree with TRBD2. CDR1 MNHEY and CDR2 SMNVEV come from the germline V gene (reference sequence). Trimming cost V 2 bases and J 8 bases; bases outside gene matches: 9. The length of the CDR3 is 16 residues. This CDR3 is CASSLIEAGGLDEQFF. CDR3 nucleotide sequence: TGTGCCAGCAGTTTAATCGAAGCGGGAGGGCTGGATGAGCAGTTCTTC.

The V gene is TRBV19, the J gene TRBJ1-1; 7 bases fit TRBD1. CDR1 LNHDA and CDR2 SQIVND come from the germline V gene (reference sequence). V shed 6 bases and J 1 base; nucleotides not matched to a gene: 8. The CDR3 has 15 residues. The CDR3 here is CASSRGKGANTEAFF. The CDR3 bases are TGTGCCAGTAGCAGGGGGAAAGGTGCGAACACTGAAGCTTTCTTT.

V is TRBV2 and J is TRBJ1-6; 10 bases map to TRBD1. This CDR3 region has 18 residues. Germline values: CDR1 SNHLY, CDR2 FYNNEI. Trimming removed 5 bases from V and 10 bases from J; junction bases left unmatched: 17. CDR3 sequence reads: CASSRPGQGLERGSPLHF. The CDR3 DNA reads TGTGCCAGCAGTCGTCCGGGACAGGGGCTCGAGCGGGGGTCACCCCTCCACTTT.

This chain links TRBV7-7 with TRBJ2-5, with D perhaps TRBD1 (5 bases). In germline, CDR1 is SSHAT, CDR2 FNYEAQ (reference sequence). Trimming took 4 bases from V and 5 from J, leaving 17 bases between them. The CDR3 totals 15 residues. CDR3 in amino acids: CASSWGPNPSETQYF. The CDR3 nucleotides read TGTGCCAGCAGCTGGGGCCCAAACCCTTCGGAGACCCAGTACTTC.